This TCR beta chain was documented in a study of regulatory T cells in long-lasting Graves disease. Study-level points and caveats: Persistent disease exhibited a predilection for TRBV28, TRBJ1-2 and TRBJ2-5.

Arm-PCR of CDR3 regions with iRepertoire HTBI primers generated TCR beta libraries. TCRdb re-called the multiplex PCR reads through MiXCR, storing one row per CDR3 protein. The repertoire has fewer than 650,000 distinct CDR3 sequences, about 15% of them found once; the top ten carry around 11%. This clonotype has more than one count but fewer than ten. Its antigen is as yet unknown. Given the absence of the conserved phenylalanine or tryptophan at the CDR3 end, a read error is likely. It is unclear where the CDR3 begins or ends on the DNA, so no DNA is shown, and the CDR3 is as TCRdb lists it. The time point: newly diagnosed GD, antithyroid drugs for less than 3 months. The TCR library was made from RNA extracted from PBMCs. Germline V CDR1 and CDR2: LGHDT, YNNKEL (reference sequence). The CDR3 is 13 residues long, counting both termini. These data were also filed under a second study, of T cells in Graves' hyperthyroidism and ophthalmopathy. As that report states: In the first-round RT-PCR of the TCR CDR3, the HTBI primer set was used. Ophthalmopathy was distinguished from stable hyperthyroidism by 13 V-J signatures.

This receptor was obtained from a man younger than 35 with Graves disease. Sample: peripheral blood mononuclear cells (PBMCs), taken at new diagnosis, from a patient treated with antithyroid drugs. V is TRBV3-1 and J is TRBJ2-1; the table's D call, TRBD1, was not checked against the DNA. The CDR3 sequence is CASSQDLRPIIIL.